The T cell receptor beta chain described here comes from a study of blood T cell repertoires in COVID-19. This clone was seen just once. TCRdb's table, derived via immunoSEQ multiplex PCR, lists solely in-frame clones and lacks some. The table has fewer than 350,000 clones, just over 90% seen once; the top ten hold roughly 2.1%. The CDR3 contains 14 residues. Germline CDR1 and CDR2: SGHDT and YYEEEE. Trimming took 6 bases from V and 4 from J, leaving 16 bases between them. Enrollees, 18 to 89 years old, lived in about two dozen US areas. The receptor comes from a middle-aged woman with acute COVID-19. The sequencing input was PBMCs or T cells enriched from blood (not recorded which). The rearrangement joins TRBV5-6 to TRBJ1-2; tentative D call: TRBD1 (6 bases). Written as DNA, the CDR3 is TGTGCCAGCACCGAGACAGGAAACTTCTATGGCTACACCTTC. Its translation: CASTETGNFYGYTF.